The 25 T cell receptor beta chains below all came from one sample that was sequenced in a study of blood T cell repertoires in COVID-19. Assay used: immunoSEQ multiplex PCR; TCRdb lists only in-frame clones, some missing. The sample lists about 160,000 clones, around 87% occurring once. The sequencing input was peripheral blood. These receptors came from a woman in her 70s with COVID-19, enrolled during active disease.

This chain connects TRBV14 to TRBJ2-1; TRBD1 aligns across 7 bases. CDR3 length equals 18 residues. Germline V gene sequence: CDR1 SGHDN, CDR2 FVKESK. With 3 bases clipped from V and 6 bases from J, the junction kept 17 bases outside the gene matches. CDR3 DNA: TGTGCCAGCAGCCACCGAAGACCTGGGACAGATCTATCCAATGAGCAGTTCTTC. Its translation is CASSHRRPGTDLSNEQFF.

The rearrangement links TRBV15 to TRBJ1-1; no definite D call. CDR1 is LNHNV and CDR2 is YYDKDF in the germline V gene (reference sequence). This CDR3 is built from 14 residues. V gave up 3 bases and J gave up 1 base, with 9 bases separating them. The CDR3 spells CATSSANRNTEAFF. Written as DNA, the CDR3 is TGTGCCACCAGCAGCGCGAATAGGAACACTGAAGCTTTCTTT.

The sample holds a few counts of this clone. The J gene is TRBJ1-5, the V gene TRBV28, with 9 bases aligning to TRBD1. The V and J ends lost 5 bases and 1 base, in that order; junction bases with no gene match: 6. Germline CDR1 and CDR2: MDHEN and SYDVKM. The CDR3 sequence is 16 residues long. The CDR3 is CASSPPGTGSNQPQHF. The CDR3 DNA reads as TGTGCCAGCAGTCCGCCAGGGACAGGGAGCAATCAGCCCCAGCATTTT.

The CDR3 loop reads CASSLAGAGGPLETQYF. The CDR3 DNA follows: TGTGCCAGCAGCCTGGCGGGAGCGGGGGGGCCGCTGGAGACCCAGTACTTC. The chain joins TRBV7-7 to TRBJ2-5; TRBD2 aligns across 10 bases. V shed 5 bases, J shed 5 bases, and the junction held 14 bases outside the gene matches. The CDR3 is 17 amino acids. CDR1 SSHAT and CDR2 FNYEAQ come from the germline V gene (reference sequence). The variable domain in full, with the rest retrieved from reference TRBV7-7 and TRBJ2-5, is GAGVSQSPRYKVTKRGQDVTLRCDPISSHATLYWYQQALGQGPEFLTYFNYEAQPDKSGLPSDRFSAERPEGSISTLTIQRTEQRDSAMYRCASSLAGAGGPLETQYFGPGTRLLVL.

J is TRBJ1-6 and V is TRBV19; D is ambiguous. CDR1 is LNHDA, CDR2 SQIVND, per germline (reference sequence). Trimming took 3 bases from V and 10 from J, leaving 13 bases between them. CDR3 length: 14 amino acids. This chain's CDR3 is CASSMAGSGSPLHF. The CDR3 DNA reads TGTGCCAGTAGTATGGCGGGGTCGGGCTCACCCCTCCACTTT. Combining the CDR3 with reference TRBV19 and TRBJ1-6 gives the whole variable domain DGGITQSPKYLFRKEGQNVTLSCEQNLNHDAMYWYRQDPGQGLRLIYYSQIVNDFQKGDIAEGYSVSREKKESFPLTVTSAQKNPTAFYLCASSMAGSGSPLHFGNGTRLTVT.

The rearrangement links TRBV25-1 to TRBJ2-7; 8 nucleotides match TRBD1. CDR3 length: 13 residues. V gave up 4 bases and J gave up 4 bases; unmatched junction bases: 3. Germline-derived CDR1 and CDR2 are MGHDK and SYGVNS. The CDR3 spells CASSAGQGYEQYF. CDR3 nucleotide sequence: TGTGCCAGCAGTGCAGGACAGGGTTACGAGCAGTACTTC.

This chain joins TRBV23-1 and TRBJ2-1, with a possible D match to TRBD2 (5 bases). TRBV23-1 has ORF status, its function being uncertain. The CDR3 runs 17 residues. Trimming took off 0 bases at V and 2 bases at J, with 14 bases between the two ends. CDR3: CASSQSILDKPYNEQFF. The CDR3 region has the DNA TGCGCCAGCAGTCAATCGATACTAGACAAACCCTACAATGAGCAGTTCTTC.

This clone was counted a few times. The V call is TRBV5-3, the J call TRBJ2-7; D might be TRBD1 (5 bases). TRBV5-3 is recorded as an ORF, its role being uncertain. This CDR3 spans 15 amino acids. V shed 5 bases and J shed 7 bases, with 22 bases lying between them. Here the CDR3 DNA reads TGTGCCAGAAGGGTGGGGCTTAAAGATATATTAGAGCAGTACTTC. It yields the protein CARRVGLKDILEQYF.

The chain couples TRBV29-1 to TRBJ1-1; D gene uncertain. CDR1 and CDR2 from the germline V gene are SQVTM and ANQGSEA. The CDR3 sequence is 13 residues long. The ends were cut back, 2 bases at V and 5 bases at J, with 12 bases in the middle. CDR3 loop: CSVESRVGTEAFF. The CDR3 DNA sequence: TGCAGCGTTGAATCGAGGGTGGGTACTGAAGCTTTCTTT. Together with reference TRBV29-1 and TRBJ1-1, the CDR3 gives the full variable domain: SAVISQKPSRDICQRGTSLTIQCQVDSQVTMMFWYRQQPGQSLTLIATANQGSEATYESGFVIDKFPISRPNLTFSTLTVSNMSPEDSSIYLCSVESRVGTEAFFGQGTRLTVV.

The chain uses TRBV5-1 and TRBJ1-1; perhaps TRBD1 as D (6 bases). The CDR3 has 16 residues. CDR1 is SGHRS and CDR2 is YFSETQ in the germline V gene. Trimming cost V 0 bases and J 4 bases, with 16 bases left between them. CDR3 nucleotide sequence: TGCGCCAGCAGCTTGGTAGGCCCGAGGGGGGGCACTGAAGCTTTCTTT. Protein: CASSLVGPRGGTEAFF.

The chain has TRBV28 and TRBJ1-5, with 8 bases that match TRBD1. This CDR3 is 15 amino acids long. In germline, CDR1 is MDHEN, CDR2 SYDVKM. The V gene end was trimmed by 4 bases and the J gene end by 2 bases; junction bases not matched to a gene: 4. The chain's CDR3 is CASSYGTGRNQPQHF. The CDR3 coding sequence is TGTGCCAGCAGTTACGGGACAGGACGCAATCAGCCCCAGCATTTT.

This clone was recorded only once. Other DNA sequences of this sample code for an identical CDR3. V usage is TRBV6-5 and J usage is TRBJ1-5; D not resolved. The CDR3 is made up of 12 amino acids. V was pared by 6 bases and J by 4 bases, with 7 bases between. Per germline, CDR1 MNHEY and CDR2 SVGAGI. The DNA for the CDR3 is TGTGCCAGCAGCCAGGATAATCAGCCCCAGCATTTT. Translating gives CASSQDNQPQHF.

The chain combines TRBV7-8 with TRBJ1-6; D is possibly TRBD1 (5 bases). The CDR3 consists of 14 residues. Germline CDR1 and CDR2: SGHVS and FQNEAQ. V lost 4 bases and J lost 7, with 11 bases in between. For the CDR3, the DNA is TGTGCCAGCAGCTGGAGACAGTACAATTCACCCCTCCACTTT. Its translation: CASSWRQYNSPLHF. Full variable domain (remainder filled in from reference TRBV7-8 and TRBJ1-6): GAGVSQSPRYKVAKRGQDVALRCDPISGHVSLFWYQQALGQGPEFLTYFQNEAQLDKSGLPSDRFFAERPEGSVSTLKIQRTQQEDSAVYLCASSWRQYNSPLHFGNGTRLTVT.

The chain is built from TRBV14 and TRBJ2-3; TRBD2 matches at 8 bases. With V trimmed by 0 bases and J by 2 bases, 7 bases remained unmatched. This CDR3 has 17 amino acids. The germline CDR1 and CDR2 sequences are SGHDN and FVKESK. The CDR3 DNA reads as TGTGCCAGCAGCCAAGATTTAGCGGGGCCATCCACAGATACGCAGTATTTT. It specifies CASSQDLAGPSTDTQYF.

Here the CDR3 reads CASSISGRNPVHEQYF. The CDR3, as DNA: TGTGCCAGCAGTATTTCCGGGAGAAACCCTGTCCACGAGCAGTACTTC. The rearrangement links TRBV28 to TRBJ2-7; weak D call: TRBD2 (6 bases). CDR1 is MDHEN and CDR2 is SYDVKM in the germline V gene. Trimming pared 5 bases from V and 5 bases from J, leaving 22 bases between. CDR3 size: 16 residues.

CDR3 bases: TGTGCCAGCAGCCATGGGACAGGGACTAATGAAAAACTGTTTTTT. Translation gives CASSHGTGTNEKLFF. This chain connects TRBV3-1 (or the pseudogene TRBV3-2) to TRBJ1-4, with 9 positions matching TRBD1. The CDR3 sequence is 15 residues long. The V segment lost 3 bases and the J segment 2 bases; nucleotides outside the gene matches: 1. Germline V gene sequence: CDR1 LGHDT, CDR2 YNNKEL (reference sequence).

The chain is built from TRBV28 and TRBJ2-3; 8 bases match TRBD1. V trimming: 2 bases; J trimming: 4 bases; junction bases outside the gene matches: 2. Germline V lookup: CDR1 MDHEN, CDR2 SYDVKM. The CDR3 consists of 14 residues. DNA of the CDR3: TGTGCCAGCAGTTTACGGACAGGGCCAGATACGCAGTATTTT. This sequence encodes CASSLRTGPDTQYF.

Notes on this clone: Other nucleotide sequences from this sample produce the same CDR3. J is TRBJ1-2 and V is TRBV28; 7 nucleotides line up with TRBD1. Germline lookup yields CDR1 MDHEN and CDR2 SYDVKM. The CDR3 totals 12 residues. V lost 4 bases, J lost 5 bases, and 1 base stayed unmatched. CDR3 residues: CASSSGQYGYTF. DNA for the CDR3: TGTGCCAGCAGTTCGGGACAGTATGGCTACACCTTC.

J is TRBJ2-7 and V is TRBV5-1; TRBD1 might be the D (6 bases). The length of the CDR3 is 13 residues. Trimming left V 4 bases short and J 5 bases short, with 13 bases between. Germline assignment: CDR1 SGHRS and CDR2 YFSETQ. CDR3 protein: CASSRDQGHEQYF. The DNA for the CDR3 is TGCGCCAGCAGCAGGGACCAGGGGCACGAGCAGTACTTC.

This clone occurred a few times. The chain joins TRBV28 to TRBJ2-7; tentative D call: TRBD2 (5 bases). Germline CDR1 MDHEN, CDR2 SYDVKM. Trimming shortened V by 1 base and J by 6 bases, and 13 bases separated the two germline ends. The CDR3 has 14 amino acids. CDR3 DNA sequence: TGTGCCAGCAGTTTATTAGCGTCCTATTTCGAGCAGTACTTC. It encodes CASSLLASYFEQYF.

The chain has TRBV7-9 and TRBJ2-1; 8 positions match TRBD2. The trim removed 5 bases at V and 6 bases at J, leaving 9 bases unmatched. The CDR3 loop spans 15 amino acids. The germline V gene has CDR1 SEHNR and CDR2 FQNEAQ (reference sequence). The CDR3 loop reads CASSLLRGGLNEQFF. The CDR3 DNA reads TGTGCCAGCAGCCTACTCCGGGGGGGCCTCAATGAGCAGTTCTTC.

The chain combines TRBV18 with TRBJ1-3; perhaps TRBD1 as D (5 bases). The CDR3 has 15 residues. V was clipped by 3 bases and J by 4 bases, with 13 bases between them. Germline V gene sequence: CDR1 KGHSH, CDR2 LQKENI. CDR3 sequence reads: CASSPPGPRGNTIYF. The CDR3 DNA is TGTGCCAGCTCACCCCCAGGGCCTCGCGGAAACACCATATATTTT.

This chain joins TRBV2 and TRBJ2-7; 7 bases agree with TRBD1. The CDR3 totals 12 residues. J was trimmed by 4 bases and V by 5 bases; bases with no gene match: 2. Germline values: CDR1 SNHLY, CDR2 FYNNEI. The CDR3 region has the DNA TGTGCCAGCAGTACGACAGGGTACGAGCAGTACTTC. As protein: CASSTTGYEQYF.

The chain links TRBV28 to TRBJ1-2, with a weak D call TRBD1 (6 bases). The V end lost 7 bases, the J end lost 4 bases, and 19 bases lay between the germline ends. Germline lookup yields CDR1 MDHEN and CDR2 SYDVKM. The CDR3 covers 15 residues. The CDR3 region is CASNLPGGRSYGYTF. Written as DNA, the CDR3 is TGTGCCAGCAACCTCCCGGGGGGGCGGTCCTATGGCTACACCTTC.

The rearrangement joins TRBV4-2 to TRBJ2-5, with unresolved D. The CDR3 has 13 residues. Trimming pared 2 bases from V and 5 bases from J, leaving 9 bases between. Per the germline V gene, CDR1 is LGHNA and CDR2 is YNFKEQ. The CDR3 loop reads CASSQIAGETQYF. The CDR3 DNA reads TGTGCCAGCAGCCAAATAGCCGGGGAGACCCAGTACTTC.